What follows are 25 T cell receptor beta chains derived from one specimen sequenced in a study of blood T cell repertoires in COVID-19. Produced via immunoSEQ multiplex PCR; TCRdb's table is partial and in-frame only. The sample holds fewer than 65,000 clones, 90% to 95% seen once. Sequences were obtained from peripheral blood. The receptors come from a man aged 45-60 years with acute or convalescent COVID-19.

The chain links TRBV2 to TRBJ1-4; 7 bases agree with TRBD1. V was pared by 6 bases and J by 3 bases, with 7 bases of the junction left unmatched. Germline CDR1 and CDR2: SNHLY and FYNNEI. The CDR3 extends over 15 amino acids. The CDR3, as DNA: TGTGCCAGCAGCGCCGCTGGACAGGCTAATGAAAAACTGTTTTTT. Protein: CASSAAGQANEKLFF.

The chain recombines TRBV19 with TRBJ2-7; D is possibly TRBD1 (6 bases). Germline V gives CDR1 LNHDA, CDR2 SQIVND (reference sequence). The CDR3 is 13 amino acids. Deletions cut 6 bases from V and 3 bases from J, with 12 bases between. This chain's CDR3 is CASSRDISYEQYF. The CDR3 nucleotides read TGTGCCAGTAGCCGGGACATAAGCTACGAGCAGTACTTC.

The chain employs TRBV19 and TRBJ1-3, with TRBD1 identical over 7 bases. The ends lost 4 bases at V and 7 bases at J; junction bases unmatched: 10. The CDR3 spans 15 residues. Per the germline V gene, CDR1 is LNHDA and CDR2 is SQIVND (reference sequence). The CDR3 DNA follows: TGTGCCAGTAGTACCCTCCGGCAGGGGGGTAACACCATATATTTT. Protein sequence: CASSTLRQGGNTIYF. The full variable domain, its missing parts supplied by reference TRBV19 and TRBJ1-3, is DGGITQSPKYLFRKEGQNVTLSCEQNLNHDAMYWYRQDPGQGLRLIYYSQIVNDFQKGDIAEGYSVSREKKESFPLTVTSAQKNPTAFYLCASSTLRQGGNTIYFGEGSWLTVV.

The table lists this clone with a count of one. The chain carries TRBV5-6 and TRBJ2-3; possibly TRBD2 for D (5 bases). V dropped 0 bases and J dropped 0 bases, with 14 bases sitting between them. Germline V gives CDR1 SGHDT, CDR2 YYEEEE. The length of the CDR3 is 17 residues. CDR3 sequence: CASSLVGRDSSTDTQYF. CDR3 in DNA: TGTGCCAGCAGCTTGGTCGGTCGGGATTCTAGCACAGATACGCAGTATTTT. Filled out from reference TRBV5-6 and TRBJ2-3, the complete variable domain reads DAGVTQSPTHLIKTRGQQVTLRCSPKSGHDTVSWYQQALGQGPQFIFQYYEEEERQRGNFPDRFSGHQFPNYSSELNVNALLLGDSALYLCASSLVGRDSSTDTQYFGPGTRLTVL.

This rearrangement joins TRBV7-2 to TRBJ1-4; a weak D match, TRBD1 (6 bases). Germline V gene lookup returns CDR1 SGHTA and CDR2 FQGNSA. Trimming stripped 5 bases from V and 7 bases from J, with 11 bases between. The CDR3 is made up of 13 amino acids. This CDR3 is CASSLRGGEKLFF. DNA of the CDR3: TGTGCCAGCAGCCTCAGGGGCGGTGAAAAACTGTTTTTT. Full variable domain (missing parts from reference TRBV7-2 and TRBJ1-4): GAGVSQSPSNKVTEKGKDVELRCDPISGHTALYWYRQSLGQGLEFLIYFQGNSAPDKSGLPSDRFSAERTGGSVSTLTIQRTQQEDSAVYLCASSLRGGEKLFFGSGTQLSVL.

This clone was detected only once. The chain uses TRBV29-1 and TRBJ2-1; tentatively, D is TRBD2 (5 bases). Germline CDR1 and CDR2: SQVTM and ANQGSEA. Trimming removed 6 bases at V and 9 bases at J, with 15 bases between. The CDR3 has 12 residues. The CDR3 nucleotides read TGCAGCGTCCCCCGATGGGAGACTGAGCAGTTCTTC. As protein: CSVPRWETEQFF.

This rearrangement joins TRBV19 to TRBJ1-4; 9 bases agree with TRBD1. Germline CDR1 is LNHDA and CDR2 is SQIVND (reference sequence). This CDR3 region has 14 residues. J gave up 7 bases and V 4 bases, and 4 bases lay outside the gene matches. CDR3 sequence: CASSTGTGSEKLFF. Written as DNA, the CDR3 is TGTGCCAGTAGTACGGGGACAGGGAGTGAAAAACTGTTTTTT.

The V and J genes are TRBV7-9 and TRBJ2-1; TRBD1 aligns across 7 bases. The ends lost 6 bases at V and 6 bases at J; junction bases unmatched: 11. The CDR3 totals 15 residues. Germline loops: CDR1 SEHNR, CDR2 FQNEAQ (reference sequence). CDR3 DNA sequence: TGTGCCAGCAGAGTAACAGGGGCCCTGGTCAATGAGCAGTTCTTC. Its protein product is CASRVTGALVNEQFF.

Here the CDR3 DNA reads TGTGCCAGCAGCTTAGTCCCCGCAACTAATGAAAAACTGTTTTTT. Residues: CASSLVPATNEKLFF. The rearrangement links TRBV7-2 to TRBJ1-4, with D uncertain. Trimming shortened V by 1 base and J by 0 bases, and 6 bases separated the two germline ends. The germline CDR1 and CDR2 sequences are SGHTA and FQGNSA. CDR3 length equals 15 residues.

The J gene is TRBJ1-4, the V gene TRBV25-1; 10 nucleotides align to TRBD1. Germline CDR1 and CDR2: MGHDK and SYGVNS. This CDR3 has 14 amino acids. V was clipped by 8 bases and J by 8 bases; unmatched bases: 8. The CDR3 DNA reads TGTGCCAGCGGAAGACAGGGGGCAGGGGAAAAACTGTTTTTT. Translated, it gives CASGRQGAGEKLFF. Together with reference TRBV25-1 and TRBJ1-4, the CDR3 gives the full variable domain: EADIYQTPRYLVIGTGKKITLECSQTMGHDKMYWYQQDPGMELHLIHYSYGVNSTEKGDLSSESTVSRIRTEHFPLTLESARPSHTSQYLCASGRQGAGEKLFFGSGTQLSVL.

CDR3: CASSYPGLAGAYEQYF. CDR3 bases: TGTGCCAGCAGTTACCCAGGACTAGCGGGAGCGTACGAGCAGTACTTC. This chain joins TRBV6-5 and TRBJ2-7; 13 bases are shared with TRBD2. V gave up 2 bases and J gave up 4 bases; unmatched junction bases: 5. The CDR3 totals 16 residues. From germline, CDR1 is MNHEY and CDR2 SVGAGI.

The chain is built from TRBV6-6 and TRBJ2-7; 12 bases are a match to TRBD1. J was trimmed by 5 bases and V by 5 bases; bases with no gene match: 7. This CDR3 contains 15 residues. Germline values: CDR1 MNHNY, CDR2 SVGAGI (reference sequence). Here the CDR3 DNA reads TGTGCCAGCAGTCGACCGGGACAGGGGGCCAACGAGCAGTACTTC. Residues: CASSRPGQGANEQYF.

The CDR3 nucleotides are TGTGCCAGTAGTATGGTATTGGGAGGGGTCACGCCTGAAGCTTTCTTT. As protein: CASSMVLGGVTPEAFF. The J gene is TRBJ1-1, the V gene TRBV19; a possible D gene is TRBD1 (5 bases). This CDR3 is 16 amino acids long. Germline V gene data show CDR1 as LNHDA and CDR2 as SQIVND (reference sequence). V dropped 3 bases and J dropped 6 bases, with 20 bases sitting between them. The full variable domain, in which reference TRBV19 and TRBJ1-1 provide the parts outside the CDR3, is DGGITQSPKYLFRKEGQNVTLSCEQNLNHDAMYWYRQDPGQGLRLIYYSQIVNDFQKGDIAEGYSVSREKKESFPLTVTSAQKNPTAFYLCASSMVLGGVTPEAFFGQGTRLTVV.

This rearrangement joins TRBV6-5 to TRBJ2-7; TRBD1 matches at 7 bases. V was clipped by 8 bases and J by 3 bases; unmatched bases: 7. This CDR3 spans 13 amino acids. CDR1 is MNHEY, CDR2 SVGAGI, per germline. This CDR3 reads CASGDSMNYEQYF. For the CDR3, the DNA is TGTGCCAGCGGGGACAGCATGAACTACGAGCAGTACTTC.

The rearrangement joins TRBV19 to TRBJ2-3; TRBD1 agrees at 8 bases. The CDR3 is 15 residues long. Unmatched junction bases numbered 9, after V lost 6 bases and J lost 4 bases. Germline CDR1 reads LNHDA; CDR2 reads SQIVND (reference sequence). The CDR3 DNA is TGTGCCAGTAGACCCTCGGACAGGGTGCCAGATACGCAGTATTTT. It specifies CASRPSDRVPDTQYF. Full variable domain (missing parts from reference TRBV19 and TRBJ2-3): DGGITQSPKYLFRKEGQNVTLSCEQNLNHDAMYWYRQDPGQGLRLIYYSQIVNDFQKGDIAEGYSVSREKKESFPLTVTSAQKNPTAFYLCASRPSDRVPDTQYFGPGTRLTVL.

The chain is built from TRBV3-1 (or the pseudogene TRBV3-2) and TRBJ1-4; D remains ambiguous. V lost 4 bases, J lost 0 bases, and 9 bases lay in between. CDR1 is LGHDT and CDR2 is YNNKEL in the germline V gene (reference sequence). The CDR3 loop spans 15 amino acids. CDR3 DNA sequence: TGTGCCAGCAGCCCCCACGGTGCAACTAATGAAAAACTGTTTTTT. Its protein product is CASSPHGATNEKLFF.

This chain connects TRBV5-5 to TRBJ2-3; 8 bases agree with TRBD1. With 4 bases clipped from V and 2 bases from J, the junction kept 3 bases outside the gene matches. CDR1 is SGHKS and CDR2 is YYEKEE in the germline V gene (reference sequence). CDR3 length: 14 residues. The CDR3 DNA reads TGTGCCAGCAGCGCGGGACAGGTCACAGATACGCAGTATTTT. Translation: CASSAGQVTDTQYF.

The V call is TRBV14, the J call TRBJ1-4; the match to TRBD1 covers 9 bases. V lost 0 bases and J lost 7; bases outside the gene matches: 15. The CDR3 consists of 19 residues. Germline V gene sequence: CDR1 SGHDN, CDR2 FVKESK. The CDR3 spells CASSQETGGGRTPGEKLFF. CDR3 bases: TGTGCCAGCAGCCAAGAAACAGGGGGCGGCCGCACCCCGGGTGAAAAACTGTTTTTT. The complete variable domain, with remaining parts taken from reference TRBV14 and TRBJ1-4, reads EAGVTQFPSHSVIEKGQTVTLRCDPISGHDNLYWYRRVMGKEIKFLLHFVKESKQDESGMPNNRFLAERTGGTYSTLKVQPAELEDSGVYFCASSQETGGGRTPGEKLFFGSGTQLSVL.

This clone showed up just once. The chain employs TRBV7-2 and TRBJ2-7; TRBD1 aligns across 8 bases. Germline CDR1 and CDR2: SGHTA and FQGNSA. The V and J ends lost 4 bases and 4 bases, in that order; junction bases with no gene match: 9. The CDR3 has 15 residues. The CDR3 coding sequence is TGTGCCAGCAGCTACGAACCCTGGACAGGGTACGAGCAGTACTTC. Amino acid sequence: CASSYEPWTGYEQYF.

The chain combines TRBV27 with TRBJ2-1, with a tentative D call TRBD2 (6 bases). Germline CDR1 and CDR2: MNHEY and SMNVEV (reference sequence). Trimming cost V 4 bases and J 0 bases, with 7 bases left between them. This CDR3 has 14 amino acids. The CDR3 DNA reads as TGTGCCAGCAGTTCCGGGAGCTCCTACAATGAGCAGTTCTTC. Protein product: CASSSGSSYNEQFF.

This clone was seen once. The chain is built from TRBV6-6 and TRBJ1-5; weak D call: TRBD1 (5 bases). The CDR3 consists of 13 residues. Germline-derived CDR1 and CDR2 are MNHNY and SVGAGI (reference sequence). V lost 10 bases, J lost 3 bases, and 13 bases lay in between. The CDR3 region has the DNA TGTGCCACCCAACAGGTGTTCAATCAGCCCCAGCATTTT. This encodes CATQQVFNQPQHF.

The sample holds a few counts of this clone. The chain employs TRBV18 and TRBJ2-1, with 7 bases lining up with TRBD2. Trimming removed 1 base from V and 7 bases from J; junction bases left unmatched: 13. Per germline, CDR1 KGHSH and CDR2 LQKENI. The CDR3 spans 17 residues. This CDR3 is CASSPQGREWAGNEQFF. CDR3 DNA: TGTGCCAGCTCACCACAGGGGCGGGAGTGGGCTGGTAATGAGCAGTTCTTC. Full variable domain (rest looked up from reference TRBV18 and TRBJ2-1): NAGVMQNPRHLVRRRGQEARLRCSPMKGHSHVYWYRQLPEEGLKFMVYLQKENIIDESGMPKERFSAEFPKEGPSILRIQQVVRGDSAAYFCASSPQGREWAGNEQFFGPGTRLTVL.

This chain joins TRBV29-1 and TRBJ1-2; weak D call: TRBD1 (6 bases). Germline loops: CDR1 SQVTM, CDR2 ANQGSEA. The CDR3 is 11 amino acids. Trimming removed 5 bases from V and 7 bases from J, with 11 bases in between. The CDR3 DNA reads TGCAGCGTTACAGCCAGGGGTGGCTACACCTTC. The encoded protein is CSVTARGGYTF.

The chain carries TRBV5-8 and TRBJ2-4; 8 nucleotides line up with TRBD2. Germline-derived CDR1 and CDR2 are SGHTS and YDEGEE. The CDR3 runs to 17 residues. Trimming cost V 4 bases and J 8 bases; bases outside gene matches: 17. CDR3 residues: CASSLGSGSRLGDIQYF. In DNA, the CDR3 is TGTGCCAGCAGCCTTGGAAGCGGGAGCCGATTGGGGGACATTCAGTACTTC.

The V gene is TRBV30, the J gene TRBJ1-2; 8 nucleotides match TRBD1. The junction had 1 base not matched to a gene; V was cut back by 1 base and J by 6 bases. Per the germline V gene, CDR1 is GTSNPN and CDR2 is SVGIG (reference sequence). This CDR3 has 12 amino acids. CDR3 sequence reads: CAWSDRGDGYTF. CDR3 coding DNA: TGTGCCTGGAGTGACAGGGGGGATGGCTACACCTTC.